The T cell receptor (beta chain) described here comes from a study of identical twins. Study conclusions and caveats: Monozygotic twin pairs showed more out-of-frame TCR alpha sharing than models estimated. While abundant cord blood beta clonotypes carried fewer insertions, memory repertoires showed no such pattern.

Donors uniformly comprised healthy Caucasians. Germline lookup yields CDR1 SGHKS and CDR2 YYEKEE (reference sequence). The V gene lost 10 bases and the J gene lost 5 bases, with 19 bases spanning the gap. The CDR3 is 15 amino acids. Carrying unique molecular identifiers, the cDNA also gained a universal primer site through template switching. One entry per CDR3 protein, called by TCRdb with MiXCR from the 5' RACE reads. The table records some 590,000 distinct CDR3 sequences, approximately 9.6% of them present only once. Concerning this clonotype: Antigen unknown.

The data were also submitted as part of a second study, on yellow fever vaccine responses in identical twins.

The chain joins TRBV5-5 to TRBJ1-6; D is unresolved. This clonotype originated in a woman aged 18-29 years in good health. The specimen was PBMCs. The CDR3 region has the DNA TGTGCCTCAAACCCTACCGGCAGGAATAATTCACCCCTCCACTTT. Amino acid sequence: CASNPTGRNNSPLHF.